This TCR beta chain was recorded in a study of cytomegalovirus exposure and HLA in healthy donors. The trim removed 4 bases at V and 6 bases at J, leaving 8 bases unmatched. The germline V gene has CDR1 MDHEN and CDR2 SYDVKM. The CDR3 extends over 15 amino acids. As to this clone: Its antigen is undetermined.

Broader study findings: Sequencing likely generated an artifact that appeared as a cluster of highly shared sequence variants. Later analysis identified a missense DCLRE1C variant that was linked to TCR beta V- and J-gene trimming.

Primers for the PCR totalled 60 Vbeta and 13 Jbeta. Profiled with immunoSEQ multiplex PCR; TCRdb holds only in-frame clones, not every one. The sample lists under 250,000 clones; approximately 85% were seen once. This receptor was taken from a woman aged 45-65 years in good health and CMV-seronegative. This chain uses TRBV28 with TRBJ1-2, with TRBD1 matching over 10 bases. Sequencing used PBMCs. CDR3 DNA sequence: TGTGCCAGCAGTTCAGGAGGGACAGGGGAAAATGGCTACACCTTC. Amino acids: CASSSGGTGENGYTF.